The 5 T cell receptor beta chains given below trace back to one sample, sequenced in a study of control samples from healthy donors and cancer patients. The protocol was immunoSEQ multiplex PCR, while the TCRdb copy is restricted to in-frame clones and leaves out a portion. The table has approximately 110,000 clones, 83% seen once. Sequenced sample: blood. All receptors come from a woman aged 45 to 65 in good health.

This CDR3 reads CASSVGGSGNTIYF. The CDR3, as DNA: TGTGCCAGTAGTGTTGGGGGATCTGGAAACACCATATATTTT. This chain connects TRBV19 to TRBJ1-3; D possibly corresponds to TRBD1 (5 bases). Trimming left V 5 bases short and J 1 base short, with 9 bases between. The CDR3 consists of 14 residues. CDR1 is LNHDA and CDR2 is SQIVND in the germline V gene (reference sequence).

This clone was detected once. This sequence joins TRBV9 and TRBJ1-1, with 9 nucleotides matching TRBD1. CDR1 and CDR2 from the germline V gene are SGDLS and YYNGEE. Trimming took 2 bases from V and 4 from J; bases not matched to a gene: 3. The CDR3 is 14 residues long. The CDR3 spells CASSVGTGRTEAFF. Written as DNA, the CDR3 is TGTGCCAGCAGCGTTGGGACAGGGCGCACTGAAGCTTTCTTT.

This clone was seen a single time. The chain uses TRBV7-2 and TRBJ2-7, with D perhaps matching TRBD1 (5 bases). V lost 5 bases and J 1 base, leaving 12 bases between the germline ends. The germline V gene has CDR1 SGHTA and CDR2 FQGNSA. The CDR3 has 14 amino acids. The CDR3 protein is CASSANAGSYEQYF. The CDR3 DNA sequence: TGTGCCAGCAGCGCTAACGCAGGGTCCTACGAGCAGTACTTC.

This clone has a single count. This chain joins TRBV9 and TRBJ1-2; D is unresolved. Germline CDR1 reads SGDLS; CDR2 reads YYNGEE. Between the trimmed V and J ends, which lost 0 bases and 8 bases, there was a span of 8 bases. The CDR3 length is 12 residues. Here the CDR3 reads CASSVGPGGYTF. CDR3 bases: TGTGCCAGCAGCGTAGGTCCCGGAGGCTACACCTTC.

This clone is a singleton in its sample. The rearrangement links TRBV9 to TRBJ1-2; TRBD1 aligns across 8 bases. The germline gives CDR1 SGDLS, CDR2 YYNGEE. This CDR3 is 15 amino acids long. V was pared by 4 bases and J by 4 bases, with 9 bases of the junction left unmatched. The CDR3 region has the DNA TGTGCCAGCAGCTTTTCTCAGACAGGGGTCTATGGCTACACCTTC. As protein: CASSFSQTGVYGYTF.